This T cell receptor (beta chain) was sequenced during a study of tumor-infiltrating lymphocytes in localized non-small cell lung cancer. Measured with immunoSEQ multiplex PCR; TCRdb has only the in-frame clones, and not every one. The sample holds about 8,400 clones, approximately 80% seen once. The sample was lung tumor tissue. The TCR comes from a human donor with non-small cell lung cancer.

The CDR3 nucleotides read TGCGCCAGCAGCGTAACGGGACTCCACTCCTACGAGCAGTACTTC. Translated, it gives CASSVTGLHSYEQYF. The chain combines TRBV5-1 with TRBJ2-7; TRBD2 is a possible D gene (6 bases). Trimming took off 4 bases at V and 0 bases at J, with 14 bases between the two ends. CDR3 length: 15 amino acids. Germline V lookup: CDR1 SGHRS, CDR2 YFSETQ. Full variable domain (outside the CDR3, taken from reference TRBV5-1 and TRBJ2-7): KAGVTQTPRYLIKTRGQQVTLSCSPISGHRSVSWYQQTPGQGLQFLFEYFSETQRNKGNFPGRFSGRQFSNSRSEMNVSTLELGDSALYLCASSVTGLHSYEQYFGPGTRLTVT.